The following is a T cell receptor beta chain sequence with its context. Its antigen remains unidentified. This entry comes from a study of T-cell memory formation after mild COVID-19. The wider study: Clusters of TCRs were largely donor specific. Overall study findings and caveats: Second-wave clones peaking on day 37 lacked confirmed SARS-CoV-2 specificity. Memory from before infection featured some responding clones, which suggests cross-reactive memory joined.

TCRdb re-called the 5' RACE reads with MiXCR, one entry per CDR3 protein. The sample has about 140,000 distinct CDR3 sequences, more than 13% seen once; the top ten hold about 27%. The receptor was derived from an adult woman who had mild COVID-19 (a few samples of this study predate the infection). Cell type and time point are not known. Sequences were obtained from PBMCs or a T cell subset sorted from them (not recorded which).

The DNA for the CDR3 is TGTGCCAGCAGCCATAGACACGACAGCCCAGCCTTATATGAAAAACTGTTTTTT. Protein sequence: CASSHRHDSPALYEKLFF. The chain uses TRBV3-1 and TRBJ1-4; tentatively, D is TRBD1 (5 bases). CDR1 and CDR2 (germline): LGHDT, YNNKEL (reference sequence). The ends were cut back, 3 bases at V and 6 bases at J, with 23 bases in the middle. The CDR3 loop spans 18 amino acids. The full variable domain, rest sourced from reference TRBV3-1 and TRBJ1-4, is DTAVSQTPKYLVTQMGNDKSIKCEQNLGHDTMYWYKQDSKKFLKIMFSYNNKELIINETVPNRFSPKSPDKAHLNLHINSLELGDSAVYFCASSHRHDSPALYEKLFFGSGTQLSVL.